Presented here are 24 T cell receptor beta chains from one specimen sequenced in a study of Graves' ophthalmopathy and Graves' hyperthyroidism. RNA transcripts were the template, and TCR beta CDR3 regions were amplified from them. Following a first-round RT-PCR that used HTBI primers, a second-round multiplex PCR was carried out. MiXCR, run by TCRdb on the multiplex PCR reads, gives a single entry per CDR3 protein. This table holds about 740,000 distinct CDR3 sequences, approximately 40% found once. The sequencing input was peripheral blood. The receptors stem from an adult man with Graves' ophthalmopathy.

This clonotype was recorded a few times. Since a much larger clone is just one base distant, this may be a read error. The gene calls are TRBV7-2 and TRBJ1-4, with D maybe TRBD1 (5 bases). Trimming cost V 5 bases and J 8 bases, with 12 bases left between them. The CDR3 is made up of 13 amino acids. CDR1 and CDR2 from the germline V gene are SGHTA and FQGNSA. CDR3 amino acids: CASSPTGQEKLFF. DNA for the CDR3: TGTGCCAGCAGCCCAACAGGTCAGGAAAAACTGTTTTTT.

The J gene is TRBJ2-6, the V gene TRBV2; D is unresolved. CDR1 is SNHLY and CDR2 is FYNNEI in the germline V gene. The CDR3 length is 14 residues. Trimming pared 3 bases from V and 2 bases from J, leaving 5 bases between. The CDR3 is CASSDGPGANVLTF. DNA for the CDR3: TGTGCCAGCAGTGACGGTCCTGGGGCCAACGTCCTGACTTTC.

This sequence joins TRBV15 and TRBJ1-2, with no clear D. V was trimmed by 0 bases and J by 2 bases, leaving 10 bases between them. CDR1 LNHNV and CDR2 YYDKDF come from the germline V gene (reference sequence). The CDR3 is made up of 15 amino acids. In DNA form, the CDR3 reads TGTGCCACCAGCAGAGATCTGGGCAAGAACTATGGCTACACCTTC. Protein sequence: CATSRDLGKNYGYTF.

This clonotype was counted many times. CDR3 sequence reads: CASSRRQRTGGEETQYF. The DNA for the CDR3 is TGTGCCAGCAGCCGCCGCCAAAGGACAGGGGGTGAAGAGACCCAGTACTTC. The genes are TRBV7-2 and TRBJ2-5; 10 bases line up with TRBD1. J gave up 3 bases and V 5 bases, and 12 bases lay outside the gene matches. The CDR3 is 17 amino acids. Germline V gene data show CDR1 as SGHTA and CDR2 as FQGNSA.

The CDR3 region is CSASLLAGGDLMHNEQFF. The DNA of the CDR3 is TGCAGTGCTAGTCTCCTAGCGGGGGGCGACCTCATGCACAATGAGCAGTTCTTC. The chain links TRBV20-1 to TRBJ2-1; TRBD2 matches at 11 bases. Germline V lookup: CDR1 DFQATT, CDR2 SNEGSKA (reference sequence). V lost 3 bases to trimming and J lost 5 bases; unmatched junction nucleotides: 15. The CDR3 contains 18 residues.

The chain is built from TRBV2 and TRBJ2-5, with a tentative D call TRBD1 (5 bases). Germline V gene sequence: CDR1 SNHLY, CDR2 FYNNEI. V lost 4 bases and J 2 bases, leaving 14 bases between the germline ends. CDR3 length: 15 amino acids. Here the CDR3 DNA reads TGTGCCAGCAGTGCCAACCCACAGGTACAAGAGACCCAGTACTTC. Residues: CASSANPQVQETQYF.

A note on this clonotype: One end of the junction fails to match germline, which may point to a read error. DNA of the CDR3: TGCGCCAGCAGCTTGGAGGGATCCACTTCCTACGAGCAGTACTTC. This sequence encodes CASSLEGSTSYEQYF. The gene calls are TRBV7-9 and TRBJ2-7; a possible D gene is TRBD2 (6 bases). The CDR3 runs 15 residues. Germline assignment: CDR1 SEHNR and CDR2 FQNEAQ (reference sequence).

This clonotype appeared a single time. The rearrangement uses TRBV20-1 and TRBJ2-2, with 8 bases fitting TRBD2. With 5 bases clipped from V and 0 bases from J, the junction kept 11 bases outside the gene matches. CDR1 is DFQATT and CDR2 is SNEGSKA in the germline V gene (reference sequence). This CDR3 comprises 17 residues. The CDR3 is CSAQAPLAGSNTGELFF. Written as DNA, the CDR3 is TGCAGTGCTCAAGCCCCCCTAGCGGGCTCGAACACCGGGGAGCTGTTTTTT.

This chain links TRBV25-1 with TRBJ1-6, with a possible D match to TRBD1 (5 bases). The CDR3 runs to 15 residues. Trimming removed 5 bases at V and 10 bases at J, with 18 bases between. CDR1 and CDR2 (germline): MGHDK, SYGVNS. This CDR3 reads CASSYRGAGRSPLHF. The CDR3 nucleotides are TGTGCCAGCAGTTACCGTGGGGCAGGAAGATCACCCCTCCACTTT.

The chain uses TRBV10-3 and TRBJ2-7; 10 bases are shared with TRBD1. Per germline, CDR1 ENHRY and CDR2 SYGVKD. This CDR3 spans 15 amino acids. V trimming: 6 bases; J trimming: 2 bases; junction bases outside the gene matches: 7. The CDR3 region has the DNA TGTGCCATCAGCCCTTACGGGACAGGGGCCTACGAGCAGTACTTC. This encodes CAISPYGTGAYEQYF.

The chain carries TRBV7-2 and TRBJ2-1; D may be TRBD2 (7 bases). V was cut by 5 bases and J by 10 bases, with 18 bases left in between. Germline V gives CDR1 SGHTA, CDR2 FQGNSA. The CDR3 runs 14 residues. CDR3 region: CASSLAGARFEQFF. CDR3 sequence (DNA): TGTGCCAGCAGCCTGGCGGGGGCGCGGTTCGAGCAGTTCTTC.

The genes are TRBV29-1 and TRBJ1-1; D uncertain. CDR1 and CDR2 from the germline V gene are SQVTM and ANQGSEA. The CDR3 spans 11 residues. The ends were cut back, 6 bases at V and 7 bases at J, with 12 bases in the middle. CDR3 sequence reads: CSVAPEGEAFF. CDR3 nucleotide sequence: TGCAGCGTCGCCCCCGAGGGTGAAGCTTTCTTT.

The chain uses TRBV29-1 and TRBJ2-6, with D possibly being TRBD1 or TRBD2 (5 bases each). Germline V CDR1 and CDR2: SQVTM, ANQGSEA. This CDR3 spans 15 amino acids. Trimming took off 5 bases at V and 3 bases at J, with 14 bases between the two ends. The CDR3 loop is CSVRDGNYGANVLTF. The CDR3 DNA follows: TGCAGCGTTAGGGACGGGAACTATGGGGCCAACGTCCTGACTTTC.

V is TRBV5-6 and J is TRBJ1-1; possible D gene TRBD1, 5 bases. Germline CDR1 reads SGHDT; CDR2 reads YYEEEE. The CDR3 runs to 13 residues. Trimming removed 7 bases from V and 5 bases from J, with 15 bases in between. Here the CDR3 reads CASRPQGITEAFF. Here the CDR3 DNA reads TGTGCCAGCCGCCCGCAGGGTATAACTGAAGCTTTCTTT.

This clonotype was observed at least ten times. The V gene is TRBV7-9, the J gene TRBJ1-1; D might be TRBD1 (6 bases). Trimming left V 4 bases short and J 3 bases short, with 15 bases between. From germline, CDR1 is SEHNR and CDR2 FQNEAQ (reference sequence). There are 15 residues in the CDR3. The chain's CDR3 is CASSSSQGRDTEAFF. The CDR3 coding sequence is TGTGCCAGCAGCTCGTCCCAGGGGAGGGACACTGAAGCTTTCTTT.

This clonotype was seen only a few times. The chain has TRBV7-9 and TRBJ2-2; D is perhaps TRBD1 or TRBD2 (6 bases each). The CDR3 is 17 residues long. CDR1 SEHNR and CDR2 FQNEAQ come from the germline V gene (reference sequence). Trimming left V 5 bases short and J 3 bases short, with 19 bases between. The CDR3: CASSPPGVAADTGELFF. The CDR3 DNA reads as TGTGCCAGCAGCCCCCCAGGGGTAGCGGCGGACACCGGGGAGCTGTTTTTT.

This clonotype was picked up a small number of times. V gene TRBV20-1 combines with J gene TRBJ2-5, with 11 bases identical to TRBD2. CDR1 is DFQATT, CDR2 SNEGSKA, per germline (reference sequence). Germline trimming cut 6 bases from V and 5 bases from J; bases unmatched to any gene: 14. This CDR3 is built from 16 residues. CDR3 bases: TGCAGTGCCGAGAGGAATAGCGGGGGGGCCTGGGAGACCCAGTACTTC. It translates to CSAERNSGGAWETQYF.

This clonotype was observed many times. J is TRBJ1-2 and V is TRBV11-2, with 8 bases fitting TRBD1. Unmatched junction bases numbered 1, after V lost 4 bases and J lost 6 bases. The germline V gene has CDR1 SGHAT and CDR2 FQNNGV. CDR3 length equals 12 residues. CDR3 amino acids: CASSSTGDGYTF. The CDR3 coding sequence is TGTGCCAGCAGCTCGACAGGGGATGGCTACACCTTC.

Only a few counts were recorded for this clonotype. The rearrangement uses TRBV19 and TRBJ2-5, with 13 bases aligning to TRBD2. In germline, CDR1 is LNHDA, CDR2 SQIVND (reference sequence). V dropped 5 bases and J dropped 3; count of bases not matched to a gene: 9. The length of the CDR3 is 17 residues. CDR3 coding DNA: TGTGCCAGTAGTCAACTAGCGGGAGGGTCAACGAAAGAGACCCAGTACTTC. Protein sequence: CASSQLAGGSTKETQYF. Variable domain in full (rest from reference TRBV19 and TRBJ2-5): DGGITQSPKYLFRKEGQNVTLSCEQNLNHDAMYWYRQDPGQGLRLIYYSQIVNDFQKGDIAEGYSVSREKKESFPLTVTSAQKNPTAFYLCASSQLAGGSTKETQYFGPGTRLLVL.

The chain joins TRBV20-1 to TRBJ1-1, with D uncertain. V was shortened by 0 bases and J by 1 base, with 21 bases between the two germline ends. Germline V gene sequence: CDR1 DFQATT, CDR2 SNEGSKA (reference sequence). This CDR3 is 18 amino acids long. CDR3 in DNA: TGCAGTGCTAGAGATCCCCGGGCCCGAGTCGGACCGAACACTGAAGCTTTCTTT. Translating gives CSARDPRARVGPNTEAFF.

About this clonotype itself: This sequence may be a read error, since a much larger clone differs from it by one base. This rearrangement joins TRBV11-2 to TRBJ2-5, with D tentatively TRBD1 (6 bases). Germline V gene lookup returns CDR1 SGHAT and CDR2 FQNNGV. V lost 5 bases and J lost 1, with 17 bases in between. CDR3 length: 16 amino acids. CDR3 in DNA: TGTGCCAGCAGCAGCCAGGGGTCCGGGACCCAAGAGACCCAGTACTTC. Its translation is CASSSQGSGTQETQYF.

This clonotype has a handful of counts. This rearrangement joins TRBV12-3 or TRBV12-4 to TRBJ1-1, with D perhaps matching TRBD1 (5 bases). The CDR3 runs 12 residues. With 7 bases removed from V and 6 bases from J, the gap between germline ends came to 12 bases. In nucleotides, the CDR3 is TGTGCCAGCACCTTAGGGGTCTCTGAAGCTTTCTTT. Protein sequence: CASTLGVSEAFF.

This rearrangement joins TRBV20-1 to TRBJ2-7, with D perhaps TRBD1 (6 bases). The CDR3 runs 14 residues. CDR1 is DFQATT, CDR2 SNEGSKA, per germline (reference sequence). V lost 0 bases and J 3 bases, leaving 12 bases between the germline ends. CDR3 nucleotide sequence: TGCAGTGCTAGAGATCCTAAGGGGGACTACGAGCAGTACTTC. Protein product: CSARDPKGDYEQYF.

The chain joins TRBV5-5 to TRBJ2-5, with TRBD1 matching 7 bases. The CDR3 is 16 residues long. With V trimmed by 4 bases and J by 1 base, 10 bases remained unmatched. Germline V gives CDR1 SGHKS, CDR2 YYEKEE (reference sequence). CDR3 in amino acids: CASSQVGKGAQETQYF. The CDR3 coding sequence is TGTGCCAGCAGCCAAGTCGGTAAGGGGGCCCAAGAGACCCAGTACTTC.